This T cell receptor (beta chain) was obtained from a study of blood T cell repertoires in COVID-19. Study-level background: Sites in the United States, Italy and Spain provided acute and convalescent COVID-19 samples.

Libraries were prepared by immunoSEQ multiplex PCR; TCRdb keeps only in-frame clonotypes and omits some of them. The table lists more than 55,000 clones, 75% to 95% of them singletons. The sequence was obtained from a man older than 75 with acute or convalescent COVID-19. Material for sequencing was peripheral blood.

CDR3 region: CASSTFIGTAYEQYF. The CDR3 DNA is TGTGCCAGTAGTACTTTCATCGGGACAGCCTACGAGCAGTACTTC. The chain carries TRBV19 and TRBJ2-7; 7 bases line up with TRBD1. The ends lost 4 bases at V and 2 bases at J; junction bases unmatched: 8. Germline loops: CDR1 LNHDA, CDR2 SQIVND (reference sequence). The CDR3 covers 15 residues.